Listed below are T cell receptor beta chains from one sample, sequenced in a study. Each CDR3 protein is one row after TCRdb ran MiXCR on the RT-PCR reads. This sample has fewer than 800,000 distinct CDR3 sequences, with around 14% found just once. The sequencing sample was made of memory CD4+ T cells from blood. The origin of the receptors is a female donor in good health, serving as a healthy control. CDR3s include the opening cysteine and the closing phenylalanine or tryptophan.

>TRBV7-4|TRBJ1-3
CASSFLGQGNGNTIYF
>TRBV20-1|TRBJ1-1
CSASPFVEAFF
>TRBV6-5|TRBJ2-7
CASSPRGQGNYEQYF
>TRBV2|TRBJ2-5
CASRDWQQETQYF
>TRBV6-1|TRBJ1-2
CASRVDGLNYGYTF
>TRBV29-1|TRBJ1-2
CSGGGPNYGYTF
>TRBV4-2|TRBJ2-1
CASSQETSANYNEQFF
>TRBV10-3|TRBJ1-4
CAISERGGNEKLFF
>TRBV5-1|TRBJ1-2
CASSLGTGTNGYTF
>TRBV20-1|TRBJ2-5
CSARDPRVGETQYF
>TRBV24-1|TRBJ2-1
CATSDAGPRNEQFF
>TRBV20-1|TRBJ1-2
CSARLGAGEGANYGYTF
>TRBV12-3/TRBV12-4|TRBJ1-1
CASSQQLMNTEAFF
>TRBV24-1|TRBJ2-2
CATSRQGVSNTGELFF
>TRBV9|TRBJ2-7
CASSQGQGEQYF